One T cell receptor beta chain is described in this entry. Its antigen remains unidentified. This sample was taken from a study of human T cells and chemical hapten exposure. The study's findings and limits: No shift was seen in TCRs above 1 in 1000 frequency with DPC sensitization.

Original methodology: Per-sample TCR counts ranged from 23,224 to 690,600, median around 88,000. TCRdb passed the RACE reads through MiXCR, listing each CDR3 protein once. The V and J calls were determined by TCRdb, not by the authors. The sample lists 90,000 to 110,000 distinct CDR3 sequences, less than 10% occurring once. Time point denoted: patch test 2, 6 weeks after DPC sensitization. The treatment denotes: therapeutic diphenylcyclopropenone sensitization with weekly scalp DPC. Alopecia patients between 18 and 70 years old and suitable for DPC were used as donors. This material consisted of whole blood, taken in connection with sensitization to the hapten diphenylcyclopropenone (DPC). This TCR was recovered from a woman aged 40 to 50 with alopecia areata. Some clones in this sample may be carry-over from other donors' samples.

The CDR3 coding sequence is TGCGCCAGCAGCCAAGAAATAGGGGACACCTCTGGGGCCAACGTCCTGACTTTC. This translates into CASSQEIGDTSGANVLTF. V gene TRBV4-3 combines with J gene TRBJ2-6; D is perhaps TRBD1 (6 bases). The CDR3 loop spans 18 amino acids. The V gene's germline CDR1 is LGHNA and CDR2 YSLEER. Trimming removed 0 bases from V and 0 bases from J, with 12 bases in between.